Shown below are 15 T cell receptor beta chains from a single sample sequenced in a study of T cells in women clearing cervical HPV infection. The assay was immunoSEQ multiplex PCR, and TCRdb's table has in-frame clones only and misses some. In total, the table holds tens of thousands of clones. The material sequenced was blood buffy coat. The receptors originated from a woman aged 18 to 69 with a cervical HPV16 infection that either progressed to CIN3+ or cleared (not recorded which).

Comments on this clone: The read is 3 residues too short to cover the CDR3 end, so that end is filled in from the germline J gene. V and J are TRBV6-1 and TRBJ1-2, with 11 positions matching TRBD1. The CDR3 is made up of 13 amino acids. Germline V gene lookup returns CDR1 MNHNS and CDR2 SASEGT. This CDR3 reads CASSDRDRGTYTF. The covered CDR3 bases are TGTGCCAGCAGTGACCGGGACAGGGGGACG.

CDR3 amino acids: CASSYSPSYGYTF. Incomplete CDR3 DNA: TGTGCCAGCAGTTACTCTCCCTCCTATGGC. The genes are TRBV6-2 or TRBV6-3 and TRBJ1-2; D call uncertain. Read coverage stops 3 residues before the CDR3 terminus; the germline J gene supplies the remainder. The CDR3 is 13 residues long. V was cut by 0 bases and J by 4 bases, with 6 bases left in between. The V gene's germline CDR1 is MNHEY and CDR2 SVGEGT.

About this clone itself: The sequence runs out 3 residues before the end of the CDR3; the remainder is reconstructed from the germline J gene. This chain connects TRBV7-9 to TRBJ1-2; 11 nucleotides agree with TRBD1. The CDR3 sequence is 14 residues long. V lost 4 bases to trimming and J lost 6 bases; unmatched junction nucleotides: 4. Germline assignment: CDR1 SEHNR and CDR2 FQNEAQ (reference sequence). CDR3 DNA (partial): TGTGCCAGCAGCTACGGGACAGGGGGAGATGGC. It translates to CASSYGTGGDG. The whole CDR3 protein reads CASSYGTGGDGYTF.

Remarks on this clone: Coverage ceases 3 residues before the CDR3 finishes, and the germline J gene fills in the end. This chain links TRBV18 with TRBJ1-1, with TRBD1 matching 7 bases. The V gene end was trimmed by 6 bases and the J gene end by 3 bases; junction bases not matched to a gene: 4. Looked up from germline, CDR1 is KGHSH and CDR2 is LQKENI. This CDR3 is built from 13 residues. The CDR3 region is CASSPDRYTEAFF. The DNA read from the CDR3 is TGTGCCAGCTCCCCGGACAGGTACACTGAA.

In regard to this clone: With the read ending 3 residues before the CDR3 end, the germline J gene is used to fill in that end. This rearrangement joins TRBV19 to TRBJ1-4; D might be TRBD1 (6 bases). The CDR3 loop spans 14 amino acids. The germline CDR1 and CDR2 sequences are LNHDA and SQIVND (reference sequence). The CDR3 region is CASTYQAGDSPLFF. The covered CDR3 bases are TGTGCCAGTACCTATCAGGCAGGGGATTCACCA.

CDR3 sequence: CASSYDRAETYTF. CDR3 DNA, as far as it was read: TGTGCCAGCAGCTATGACAGGGCAGAGACC. The chain is built from TRBV7-9 and TRBJ1-2; 7 bases map to TRBD1. Read data end 3 residues before the CDR3 end; the end is taken from the germline J gene. The CDR3 covers 13 residues. The germline gives CDR1 SEHNR, CDR2 FQNEAQ (reference sequence).

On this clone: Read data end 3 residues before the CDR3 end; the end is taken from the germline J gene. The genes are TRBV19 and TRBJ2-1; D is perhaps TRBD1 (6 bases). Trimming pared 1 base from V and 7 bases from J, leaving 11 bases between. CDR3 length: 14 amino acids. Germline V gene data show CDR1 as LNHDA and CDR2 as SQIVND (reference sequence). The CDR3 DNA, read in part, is TGTGCCAGTAGTATAGGAGGGGGTGTGAATGAG. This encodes CASSIGGGVNE. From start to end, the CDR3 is CASSIGGGVNEQFF.

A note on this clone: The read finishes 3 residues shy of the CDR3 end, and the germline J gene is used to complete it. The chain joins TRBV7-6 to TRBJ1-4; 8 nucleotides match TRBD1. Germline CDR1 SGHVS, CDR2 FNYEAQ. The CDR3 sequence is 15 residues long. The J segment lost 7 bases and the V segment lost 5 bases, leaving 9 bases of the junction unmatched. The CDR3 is CASSTGQGGFEKLFF. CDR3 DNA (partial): TGTGCCAGCAGCACAGGACAGGGAGGGTTTGAAAAA.

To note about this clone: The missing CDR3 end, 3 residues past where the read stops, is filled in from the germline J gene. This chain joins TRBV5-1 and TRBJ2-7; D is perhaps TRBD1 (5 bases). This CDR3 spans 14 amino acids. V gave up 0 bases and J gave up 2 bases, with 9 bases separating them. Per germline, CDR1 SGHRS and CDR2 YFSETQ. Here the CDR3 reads CASSLAGHPYEQYF. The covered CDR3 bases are TGCGCCAGCAGCTTGGCCGGACACCCCTACGAG. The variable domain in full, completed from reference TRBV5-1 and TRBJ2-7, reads KAGVTQTPRYLIKTRGQQVTLSCSPISGHRSVSWYQQTPGQGLQFLFEYFSETQRNKGNFPGRFSGRQFSNSRSEMNVSTLELGDSALYLCASSLAGHPYEQYFGPGTRLTVT.

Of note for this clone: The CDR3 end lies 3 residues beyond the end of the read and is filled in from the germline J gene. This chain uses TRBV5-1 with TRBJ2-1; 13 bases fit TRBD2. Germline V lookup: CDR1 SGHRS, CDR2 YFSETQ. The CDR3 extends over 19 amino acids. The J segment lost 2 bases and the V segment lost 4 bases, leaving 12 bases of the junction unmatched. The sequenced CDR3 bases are TGCGCCAGCAGCAAGACGACTAGCGGGAGGACAAAAACCTACAATGAG. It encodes CASSKTTSGRTKTYNE. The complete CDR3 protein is CASSKTTSGRTKTYNEQFF.

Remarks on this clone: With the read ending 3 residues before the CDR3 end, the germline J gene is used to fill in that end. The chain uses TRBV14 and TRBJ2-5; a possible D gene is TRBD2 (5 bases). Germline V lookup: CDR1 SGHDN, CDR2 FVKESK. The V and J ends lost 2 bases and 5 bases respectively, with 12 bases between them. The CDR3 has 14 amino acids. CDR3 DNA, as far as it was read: TGTGCCAGCAGCCAATGGGCGGGCAGGGAGACC. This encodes CASSQWAGRET. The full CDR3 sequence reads CASSQWAGRETQYF.

CDR3 residues: CASSSTGLLQETQYF. The DNA read from the CDR3 is TGTGCCAGCAGCTCCACCGGACTTCTCCAAGAGACG. The V and J genes are TRBV7-2 and TRBJ2-3; perhaps TRBD2 as D (5 bases). The missing CDR3 end, 3 residues past where the read stops, is filled in from the germline J gene. CDR3 length: 15 residues. Germline values: CDR1 SGHTA, CDR2 FQGNSA.

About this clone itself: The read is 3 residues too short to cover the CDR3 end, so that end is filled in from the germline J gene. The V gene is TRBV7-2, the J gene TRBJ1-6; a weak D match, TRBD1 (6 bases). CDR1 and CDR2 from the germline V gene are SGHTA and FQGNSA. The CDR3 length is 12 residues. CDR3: CASRGGEATLHF. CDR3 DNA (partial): TGTGCCAGCAGAGGGGGGGAGGCAACC.

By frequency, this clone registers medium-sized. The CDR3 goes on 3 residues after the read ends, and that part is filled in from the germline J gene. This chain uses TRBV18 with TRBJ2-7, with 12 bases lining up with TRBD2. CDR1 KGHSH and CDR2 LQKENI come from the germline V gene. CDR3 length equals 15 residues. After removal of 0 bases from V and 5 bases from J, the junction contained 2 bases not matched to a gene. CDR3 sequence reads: CASSPPRLAGDEQYF. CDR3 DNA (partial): TGTGCCAGCTCACCACCGAGACTAGCGGGAGACGAG.

The CDR3 bases that were read are TGTGCCAGCAGCCCGACAGGGGCTAACGAG. Its translation is CASSPTGANE. The entire CDR3 protein reads CASSPTGANEQYF. The chain is built from TRBV7-6 and TRBJ2-7; 8 bases map to TRBD1. With the read ending 3 residues before the CDR3 end, the germline J gene is used to fill in that end. CDR1 and CDR2 from the germline V gene are SGHVS and FNYEAQ. The CDR3 spans 13 residues. V shed 5 bases, J shed 5 bases, and the junction held 5 bases outside the gene matches.